The rows below give T cell receptor beta chains drawn from one sample of a study of OX40 agonist ivuxolimab in advanced cancers. Produced via immunoSEQ multiplex PCR; TCRdb's table is partial and in-frame only. Among about 76,000 clones listed, 75% to 90% were seen once. The sample here was CD4+ or CD8+ T cells sorted from blood, taken in a trial of the OX40 agonist ivuxolimab. The origin of the receptors is an adult with an advanced solid tumor such as melanoma, head and neck, liver or kidney cancer. CDR3s include the opening cysteine and the closing phenylalanine or tryptophan. A D gene is named only where the DNA matches it firmly.

D gene	J gene	V gene	CDR3 DNA	CDR3 protein
NA	TRBJ2-5	TRBV7-2	TGTGCCAGCAGCTTGGGAACAAGGGCTACCCAGTACTTC	CASSLGTRATQYF
NA	TRBJ2-7	TRBV7-9	TGTGCCAGCAGTGCGGTCGGACGGACCTACGAGCAGTACTTC	CASSAVGRTYEQYF
NA	TRBJ1-4	TRBV7-8	TGTGCCAGCAGCCTCCTCAGAGGTCAAGGAAGGGAAAAACTGTTTTTT	CASSLLRGQGREKLFF
TRBD2	TRBJ2-1	TRBV4-1	TGCGCCAGCAGTCACGGACTAGCGGGAGCCAATGAGCAGTTCTTC	CASSHGLAGANEQFF
NA	TRBJ2-1	TRBV27	TGTGCCAGCAGTTTTTCAGGATCAGGGGCTGGCGAGCAGTTCTTC	CASSFSGSGAGEQFF
NA	TRBJ1-2	TRBV5-6	TGTGCCAGCAGGGGCCGGGACTCAGGATCCTATGGCTACACCTTC	CASRGRDSGSYGYTF
NA	TRBJ1-6	TRBV14	TGTGCCAGCGCCCGGGGGGCCTATAATTCACCCCTCCACTTT	CASARGAYNSPLHF
NA	TRBJ2-4	TRBV18	TGTGCCAGCTCCCTCGGGGGAGGCAAAAACATTCAGTACTTC	CASSLGGGKNIQYF
NA	TRBJ2-7	TRBV6-1	TGTGCCAGCAGTGTTGGTATCGAGCAGTACTTC	CASSVGIEQYF
TRBD2	TRBJ2-5	TRBV19	TGTGCCAGTAGTCCCGGGACTAGCGGGAGTGAGACCCAGTACTTC	CASSPGTSGSETQYF
TRBD1	TRBJ1-5	TRBV18	TGTGCCAGCTCACGTGGGACAGGGGGAGATCAGCCCCAGCATTTT	CASSRGTGGDQPQHF
TRBD1	TRBJ2-5	TRBV5-1	TGCGCCAGCAGCTTGGTAGGGGGCCTGGAGACCCAGTACTTC	CASSLVGGLETQYF
TRBD2	TRBJ2-3	TRBV19	TGTGCCAGTAGGACTAGCGGGAGTAGCACAGATACGCAGTATTTT	CASRTSGSSTDTQYF